The 16 T cell receptor beta chains below were found in one sample sequenced in a study of PD-1 blockade in classical Hodgkin lymphoma. As to time point: cycle 4 day 1 (C4D1), after more than five weeks of nivolumab. Autologous stem cell transplantation was followed by relapse in every patient, and brentuximab vedotin exposure varied. Sequencing was performed with immunoSEQ multiplex PCR; in TCRdb, only in-frame clones are kept and a portion is missing. Counted here are about 85,000 clones, about nine tenths occurring once; the ten biggest clones make up around 3%. The sample was peripheral blood mononuclear cells (PBMCs), taken before the fourth cycle of nivolumab. These receptors came from a human donor with classical Hodgkin lymphoma.

V is TRBV23-1 and J is TRBJ1-6; the D gene is possibly TRBD1 (5 bases). TRBV23-1 is assigned to the ORF class and has an uncertain function. The CDR3 is 18 amino acids. Trimming cost V 1 base and J 0 bases, with 13 bases left between them. The CDR3, as DNA: TGCGCCAGCAGTCAATGCCAGCGACAGAGCTCCTATAATTCACCCCTCCACTTT. Translated, it gives CASSQCQRQSSYNSPLHF.

The rearrangement uses TRBV5-6 and TRBJ2-1; no definite D call. CDR1 is SGHDT and CDR2 is YYEEEE in the germline V gene. V was trimmed by 3 bases and J by 7 bases, leaving 8 bases between them. The CDR3 consists of 12 residues. The CDR3 region has the DNA TGTGCCAGCAGCTGGCAGGAGAATGAGCAGTTCTTC. Residues: CASSWQENEQFF.

A word on this clone: One junction end disagrees with the germline gene, perhaps due to a read error. The same CDR3 is also encoded by other DNA sequences in this sample. The genes are TRBV19 and TRBJ1-1; D unclear. Germline V gene sequence: CDR1 LNHDA, CDR2 SQIVND (reference sequence). This CDR3 region has 15 residues. The CDR3 sequence: CASSLGARAHTEAFF. CDR3 DNA: TGTGCCAGTAGTCTAGGTGCGAGGGCCCACACTGAAGCCTTCTTT. The full variable domain, with the rest looked up from reference TRBV19 and TRBJ1-1, is DGGITQSPKYLFRKEGQNVTLSCEQNLNHDAMYWYRQDPGQGLRLIYYSQIVNDFQKGDIAEGYSVSREKKESFPLTVTSAQKNPTAFYLCASSLGARAHTEAFFGQGTRLTVV.

V is TRBV29-1 and J is TRBJ1-1; weak D call: TRBD1 (6 bases). CDR1 is SQVTM and CDR2 is ANQGSEA in the germline V gene. V was trimmed by 8 bases and J by 2 bases, leaving 15 bases between them. CDR3 size: 13 residues. CDR3 protein: CSPTRGGNTEAFF. In DNA, the CDR3 is TGCAGCCCTACAAGGGGGGGCAACACTGAAGCTTTCTTT.

This chain uses TRBV21-1 with TRBJ2-7. TRBV21-1 is a listed pseudogene. CDR3 length: 16 residues. In DNA, the CDR3 is TGTGCCAGCAGCAAAGGACGTGGGACCAGCACCTACGAGCAGTACTTC. Translating it yields CASSKGRGTSTYEQYF.

V usage is TRBV6-5 and J usage is TRBJ1-1; D perhaps matches TRBD1 (5 bases). CDR1 is MNHEY, CDR2 SVGAGI, per germline. Between the trimmed V and J ends, which lost 0 bases and 5 bases, there was a span of 7 bases. CDR3 length: 13 amino acids. CDR3 amino acids: CASSYSRGTEAFF. CDR3 DNA sequence: TGTGCCAGCAGTTACTCTAGGGGTACTGAAGCTTTCTTT.

V usage is TRBV6-1 and J usage is TRBJ2-7; D remains unclear. CDR3 length equals 15 residues. Germline CDR1 reads MNHNS; CDR2 reads SASEGT. With 1 base removed from V and 6 bases from J, the gap between germline ends came to 16 bases. CDR3 DNA sequence: TGTGCCAGCAGTGAAGGGCCCCCAGAGGTGCTCGAGCAGTACTTC. This gives the protein CASSEGPPEVLEQYF.

This clone has a handful of counts. The sample holds other DNA sequences that translate to the same CDR3. This rearrangement joins TRBV27 to TRBJ2-2; possibly TRBD1 for D (6 bases). Per the germline V gene, CDR1 is MNHEY and CDR2 is SMNVEV (reference sequence). Trimming removed 3 bases from V and 1 base from J, with 6 bases in between. CDR3 length equals 14 residues. DNA for the CDR3: TGTGCCAGCAGTTTGGGACAGAACACCGGGGAGCTGTTTTTT. Residues: CASSLGQNTGELFF.

The chain has TRBV5-4 and TRBJ2-1; 7 nucleotides line up with TRBD2. Trimming removed 2 bases from V and 6 bases from J; junction bases left unmatched: 5. The germline V gene encodes CDR1 SGHNT and CDR2 YYREEE (reference sequence). This CDR3 region has 14 residues. CDR3 nucleotides: TGTGCCAGCAGCTTATGGGGGGGACTCAATGAGCAGTTCTTC. Translated: CASSLWGGLNEQFF.

The CDR3 spells CASSVAGAGLAGGLKTQYF. The CDR3 region has the DNA TGTGCCAGCAGCGTCGCCGGGGCAGGACTAGCGGGGGGCCTAAAGACCCAGTACTTC. The genes are TRBV9 and TRBJ2-5, with 14 bases aligning to TRBD2. Germline loops: CDR1 SGDLS, CDR2 YYNGEE. The length of the CDR3 is 19 residues. Trimming removed 2 bases from V and 6 bases from J; junction bases left unmatched: 15. Using reference TRBV9 and TRBJ2-5 for the parts outside the CDR3, the full variable domain is DSGVTQTPKHLITATGQRVTLRCSPRSGDLSVYWYQQSLDQGLQFLIQYYNGEERAKGNILERFSAQQFPDLHSELNLSSLELGDSALYFCASSVAGAGLAGGLKTQYFGPGTRLLVL.

The J gene is TRBJ1-1, the V gene TRBV10-1; a weak D match, TRBD1 (6 bases). Per the germline V gene, CDR1 is WNHNN and CDR2 is SYGVQD (reference sequence). Trimming removed 1 base from V and 11 bases from J, with 14 bases in between. The CDR3 loop spans 13 amino acids. This CDR3 reads CASSELVGAWAFF. The CDR3 DNA follows: TGCGCCAGCAGTGAGTTGGTGGGGGCGTGGGCTTTCTTT.

J is TRBJ2-1 and V is TRBV27; 16 bases line up with TRBD2. Germline V lookup: CDR1 MNHEY, CDR2 SMNVEV (reference sequence). V dropped 5 bases and J dropped 9; count of bases not matched to a gene: 4. The CDR3 totals 15 residues. The CDR3 bases are TGTGCCAGCAGTGGCGGGACTAGCGGGGGGGGTGAGCAGTTCTTC. It yields the protein CASSGGTSGGGEQFF.

This chain links TRBV27 with TRBJ2-1; D unclear. Germline V gene lookup returns CDR1 MNHEY and CDR2 SMNVEV (reference sequence). V gave up 3 bases and J gave up 6 bases, with 3 bases separating them. The length of the CDR3 is 11 residues. CDR3 DNA: TGTGCCAGCAGTTTTTCCAATGAGCAGTTCTTC. Translated, it gives CASSFSNEQFF.

The rearrangement uses TRBV19 and TRBJ1-1, with a possible D match to TRBD1 (5 bases). The CDR3 is 13 amino acids. The germline CDR1 and CDR2 sequences are LNHDA and SQIVND (reference sequence). V was pared by 1 base and J by 8 bases, with 11 bases between. As DNA, the CDR3 is TGTGCCAGTAGTATAGTGGGACGGACCGAAGCTTTCTTT. Residues: CASSIVGRTEAFF.

This sequence joins TRBV4-2 and TRBJ2-1; 8 bases fit TRBD1. Trimming took 3 bases from V and 2 from J; bases not matched to a gene: 6. CDR3 length: 16 residues. The germline CDR1 and CDR2 sequences are LGHNA and YNFKEQ. CDR3 nucleotide sequence: TGTGCCAGCAGCCATGTTGACAGGGGCGCCTACAATGAGCAGTTCTTC. As protein: CASSHVDRGAYNEQFF.

CDR3 DNA: TGTGCCAGCAGCCCGACTAGCCTCAAAGAGACCCAGTACTTC. Its translation is CASSPTSLKETQYF. The J gene is TRBJ2-5, the V gene TRBV11-2; 7 nucleotides line up with TRBD2. Trimming took 5 bases from V and 3 from J; bases not matched to a gene: 6. The CDR3 extends over 14 amino acids. Germline loops: CDR1 SGHAT, CDR2 FQNNGV.